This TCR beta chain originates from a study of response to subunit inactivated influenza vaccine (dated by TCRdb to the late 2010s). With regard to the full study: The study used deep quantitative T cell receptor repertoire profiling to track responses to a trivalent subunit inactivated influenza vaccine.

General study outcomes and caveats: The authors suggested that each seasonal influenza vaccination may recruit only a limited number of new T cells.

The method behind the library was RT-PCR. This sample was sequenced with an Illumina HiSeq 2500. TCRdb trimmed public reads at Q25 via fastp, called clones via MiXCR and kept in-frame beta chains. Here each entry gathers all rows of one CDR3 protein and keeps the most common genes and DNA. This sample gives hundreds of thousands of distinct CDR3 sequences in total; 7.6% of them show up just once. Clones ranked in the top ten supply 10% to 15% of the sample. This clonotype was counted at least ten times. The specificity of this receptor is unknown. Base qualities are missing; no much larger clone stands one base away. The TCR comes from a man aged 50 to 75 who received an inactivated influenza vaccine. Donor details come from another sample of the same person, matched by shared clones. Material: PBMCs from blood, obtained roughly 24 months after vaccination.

The DNA sequence follows: TGTGCCAGCAGTTACTCTCTGGACAGCTCGTTGGAGCTGTTTTTT. This gives the protein CASSYSLDSSLELFF. The rearrangement combines TRBV6-2 or TRBV6-3 with TRBJ2-2; TRBD1 could be the D gene, as 6 bases match. The CDR3 numbers 15 residues from cysteine through phenylalanine. Only CDR3 DNA remains: 45 bases, in frame from the first base. Based on the germline V gene, the CDR1 and CDR2 sequences are MNHEY and SVGEGT. At the junction V is shortened by 0 bases and J by 10 bases, with 15 bases in between.